What follows describes a single T cell receptor beta chain. These data are taken from a study of blood T cell repertoires in COVID-19. Assay used: immunoSEQ multiplex PCR; TCRdb lists only in-frame clones, some missing. The sample carries about 300,000 clones, approximately 89% recorded once. The TCR sequence derives from a woman aged 25 to 39 who had recovered from COVID-19. The specimen sequenced was peripheral blood.

This chain's CDR3 is CAWSVGQGRYEQYF. The CDR3 DNA is TGTGCCTGGAGTGTAGGGCAGGGGCGATACGAGCAGTACTTC. The V call is TRBV30, the J call TRBJ2-7, with a weak D call TRBD1 (6 bases). The CDR3 has 14 residues. Germline CDR1 and CDR2: GTSNPN and SVGIG (reference sequence). V lost 0 bases and J 4 bases, leaving 13 bases between the germline ends.